The 6 T cell receptor beta chains reported below all come from one sample, sequenced in a study of PD-1 blockade in classical Hodgkin lymphoma. The protocol was immunoSEQ multiplex PCR, while the TCRdb copy is restricted to in-frame clones and leaves out a portion. This repertoire shows 7,500 to 9,500 clones, roughly 87% found once; its top ten account for roughly a third. Documented time point: cycle 4 day 1 (C4D1), after about 6 weeks of nivolumab. Autologous stem cell transplantation was followed by relapse in every patient, and brentuximab vedotin exposure varied. The starting material was peripheral blood mononuclear cells (PBMCs), obtained before the fourth cycle of nivolumab. The receptors were sampled from a human donor with classical Hodgkin lymphoma.

This chain links TRBV10-3 with TRBJ2-7; D may be TRBD1 (6 bases). The V gene lost 10 bases and the J gene lost 10 bases, with 20 bases spanning the gap. Looked up from germline, CDR1 is ENHRY and CDR2 is SYGVKD. This CDR3 has 12 residues. CDR3 sequence reads: CATEGSTGPQYF. The CDR3, as DNA: TGTGCCACCGAGGGATCGACAGGCCCACAGTACTTC.

This chain connects TRBV10-3 to TRBJ2-2, with D uncertain. From germline, CDR1 is ENHRY and CDR2 SYGVKD. Deletions cut 6 bases from V and 0 bases from J, with 8 bases between. The CDR3 is 14 residues long. CDR3 in amino acids: CAISQLTNTGELFF. The CDR3 bases are TGTGCCATCAGCCAACTAACGAACACCGGGGAGCTGTTTTTT.

J is TRBJ2-5 and V is TRBV6-5, with a possible D match to TRBD2 (5 bases). CDR3 size: 12 residues. Per germline, CDR1 MNHEY and CDR2 SVGAGI. V lost 11 bases to trimming and J lost 0 bases, with 10 bases between them. The CDR3: CACGEYQETQYF. For the CDR3, the DNA is TGTGCCTGTGGGGAGTACCAAGAGACCCAGTACTTC.

The chain is built from TRBV11-2 and TRBJ1-5, with a tentative D call TRBD1 (5 bases). V was shortened by 4 bases and J by 2 bases, with 15 bases between the two germline ends. CDR1 is SGHAT and CDR2 is FQNNGV in the germline V gene. The CDR3 sequence is 16 residues long. Here the CDR3 DNA reads TGTGCCAGCAGCTCCCTCCTAGGGGAGGGCAATCAGCCCCAGCATTTT. Protein product: CASSSLLGEGNQPQHF.

V usage is TRBV27 and J usage is TRBJ1-5; TRBD1 might be the D (6 bases). CDR1 and CDR2 (germline): MNHEY, SMNVEV (reference sequence). The CDR3 runs to 13 residues. Trimming shortened V by 5 bases and J by 5 bases, and 10 bases separated the two germline ends. CDR3 protein: CASSINRDQPQHF. The CDR3 DNA follows: TGTGCCAGCAGTATCAACAGGGATCAGCCCCAGCATTTT.

This chain joins TRBV9 and TRBJ2-3; possibly TRBD2 for D (6 bases). The CDR3 loop spans 16 amino acids. The ends were cut back, 0 bases at V and 2 bases at J, with 13 bases in the middle. Germline lookup yields CDR1 SGDLS and CDR2 YYNGEE. The CDR3 reads CASSVEAGSSTDTQYF. CDR3 nucleotides: TGTGCCAGCAGCGTAGAGGCGGGAAGTTCCACAGATACGCAGTATTTT.